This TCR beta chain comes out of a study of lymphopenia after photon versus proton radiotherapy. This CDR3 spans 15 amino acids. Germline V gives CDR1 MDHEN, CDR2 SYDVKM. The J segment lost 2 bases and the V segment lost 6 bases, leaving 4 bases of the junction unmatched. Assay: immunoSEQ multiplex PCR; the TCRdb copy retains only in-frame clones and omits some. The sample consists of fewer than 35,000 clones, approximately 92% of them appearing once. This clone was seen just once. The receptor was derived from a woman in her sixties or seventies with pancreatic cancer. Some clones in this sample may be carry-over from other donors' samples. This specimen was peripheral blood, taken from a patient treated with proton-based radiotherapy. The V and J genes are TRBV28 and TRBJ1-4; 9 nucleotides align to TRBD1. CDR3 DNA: TGTGCCAGCAGAGACACAGGGGGCACTAATGAAAAACTGTTTTTT. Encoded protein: CASRDTGGTNEKLFF.